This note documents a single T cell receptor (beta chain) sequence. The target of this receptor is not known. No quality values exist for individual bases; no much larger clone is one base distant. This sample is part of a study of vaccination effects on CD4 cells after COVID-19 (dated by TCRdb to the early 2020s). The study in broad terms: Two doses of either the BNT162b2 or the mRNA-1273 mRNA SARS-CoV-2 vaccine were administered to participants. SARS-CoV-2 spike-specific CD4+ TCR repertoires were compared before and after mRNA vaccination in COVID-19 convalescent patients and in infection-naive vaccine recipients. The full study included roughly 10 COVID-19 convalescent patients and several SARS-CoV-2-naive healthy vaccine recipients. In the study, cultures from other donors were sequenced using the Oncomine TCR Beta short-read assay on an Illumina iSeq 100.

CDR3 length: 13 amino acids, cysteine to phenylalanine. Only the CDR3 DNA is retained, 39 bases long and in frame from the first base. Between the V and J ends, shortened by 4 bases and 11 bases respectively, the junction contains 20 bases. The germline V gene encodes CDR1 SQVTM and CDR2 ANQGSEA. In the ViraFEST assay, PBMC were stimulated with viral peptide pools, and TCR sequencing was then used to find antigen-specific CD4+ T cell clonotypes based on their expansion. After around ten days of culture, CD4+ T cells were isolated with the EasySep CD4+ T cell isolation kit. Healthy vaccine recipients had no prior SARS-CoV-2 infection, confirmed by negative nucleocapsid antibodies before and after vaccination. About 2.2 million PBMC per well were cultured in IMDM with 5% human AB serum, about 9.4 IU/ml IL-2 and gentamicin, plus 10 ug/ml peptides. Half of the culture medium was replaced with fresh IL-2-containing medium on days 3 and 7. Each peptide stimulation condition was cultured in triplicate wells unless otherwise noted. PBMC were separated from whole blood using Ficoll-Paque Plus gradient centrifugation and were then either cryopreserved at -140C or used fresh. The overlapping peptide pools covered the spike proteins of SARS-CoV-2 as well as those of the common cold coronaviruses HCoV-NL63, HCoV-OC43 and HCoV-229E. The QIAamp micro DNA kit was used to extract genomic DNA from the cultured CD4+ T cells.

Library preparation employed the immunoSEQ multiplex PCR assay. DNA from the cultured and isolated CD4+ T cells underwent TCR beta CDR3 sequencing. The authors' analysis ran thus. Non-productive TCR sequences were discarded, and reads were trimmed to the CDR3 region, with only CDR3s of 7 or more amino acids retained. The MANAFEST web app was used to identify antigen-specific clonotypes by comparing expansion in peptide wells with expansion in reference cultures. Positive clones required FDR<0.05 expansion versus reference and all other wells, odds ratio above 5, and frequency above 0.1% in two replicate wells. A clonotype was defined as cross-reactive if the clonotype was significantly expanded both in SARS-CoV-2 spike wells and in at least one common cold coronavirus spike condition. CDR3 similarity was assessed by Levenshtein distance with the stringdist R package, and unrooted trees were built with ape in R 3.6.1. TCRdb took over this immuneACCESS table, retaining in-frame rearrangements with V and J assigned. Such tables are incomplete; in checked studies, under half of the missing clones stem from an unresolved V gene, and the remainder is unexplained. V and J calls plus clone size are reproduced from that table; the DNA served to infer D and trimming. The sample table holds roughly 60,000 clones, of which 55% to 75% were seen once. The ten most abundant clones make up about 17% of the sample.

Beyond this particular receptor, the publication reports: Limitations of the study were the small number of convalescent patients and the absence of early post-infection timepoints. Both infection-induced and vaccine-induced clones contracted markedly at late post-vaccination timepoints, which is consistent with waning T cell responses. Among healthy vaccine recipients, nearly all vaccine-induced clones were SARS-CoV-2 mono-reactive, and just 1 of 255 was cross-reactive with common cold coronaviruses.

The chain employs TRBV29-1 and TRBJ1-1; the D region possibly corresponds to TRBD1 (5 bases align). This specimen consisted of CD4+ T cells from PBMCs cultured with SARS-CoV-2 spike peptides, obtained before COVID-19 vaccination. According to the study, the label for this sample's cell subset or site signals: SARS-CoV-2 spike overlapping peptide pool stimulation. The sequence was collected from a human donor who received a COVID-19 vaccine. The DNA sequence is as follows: TGCAGCGTTGCTGACCGCCGGGACGACCGGGCTTTCTTT. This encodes CSVADRRDDRAFF.